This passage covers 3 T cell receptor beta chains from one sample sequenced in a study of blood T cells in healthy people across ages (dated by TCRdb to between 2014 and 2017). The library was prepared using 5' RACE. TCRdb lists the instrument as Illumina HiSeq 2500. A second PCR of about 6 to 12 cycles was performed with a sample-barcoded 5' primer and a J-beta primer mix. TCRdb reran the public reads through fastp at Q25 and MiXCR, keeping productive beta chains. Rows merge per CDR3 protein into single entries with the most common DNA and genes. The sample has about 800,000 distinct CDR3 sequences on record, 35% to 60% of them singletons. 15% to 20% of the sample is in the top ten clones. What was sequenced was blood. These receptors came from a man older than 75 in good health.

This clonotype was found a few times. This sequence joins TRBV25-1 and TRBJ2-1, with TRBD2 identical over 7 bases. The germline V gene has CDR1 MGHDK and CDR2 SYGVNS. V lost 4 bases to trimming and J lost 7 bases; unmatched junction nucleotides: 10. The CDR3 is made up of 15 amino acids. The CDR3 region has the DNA TGTGCCAGCAGTGGATTTGGCGGGAGTCAGAATGAGCAGTTCTTC. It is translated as CASSGFGGSQNEQFF.

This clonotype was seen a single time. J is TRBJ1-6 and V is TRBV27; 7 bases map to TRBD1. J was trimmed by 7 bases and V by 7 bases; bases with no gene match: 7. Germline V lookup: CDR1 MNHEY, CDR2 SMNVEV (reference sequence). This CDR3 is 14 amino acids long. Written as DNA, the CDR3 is TGTGCCAGCAAGGAGGGGGCGCGAAATTCACCCCTCCACTTT. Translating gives CASKEGARNSPLHF.

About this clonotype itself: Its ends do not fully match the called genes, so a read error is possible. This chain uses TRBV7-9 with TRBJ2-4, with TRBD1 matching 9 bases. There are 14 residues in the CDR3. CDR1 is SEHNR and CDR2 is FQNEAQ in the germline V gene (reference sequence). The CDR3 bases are TGTGCCAGCAGTAACACAGGGGGCCAAAACATTCGGTACTTC. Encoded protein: CASSNTGGQNIRYF.